These 8 T cell receptor beta chains came from one sample sequenced in a study of CD8+CD57+ T cells in acquired aplastic anemia. CDR3 and TCR beta VDJ profiling relied on a genomic DNA template. TCRdb processed the reads anew with MiXCR; each CDR3 protein has one entry. The table includes about 210,000 distinct CDR3 sequences, around 60% detected once. The sample taken for sequencing was sorted CD4+, CD8+, or CD8+CD57+ T cells (not recorded which) from PBMCs. These receptor sequences come from a human donor in good health.

The CDR3 nucleotides read TGTGCCACCAGCAGAGGGATCGGGGGGGAGAACACTGAAGCTTTCTTT. Encoded protein: CATSRGIGGENTEAFF. The genes are TRBV15 and TRBJ1-1; D is perhaps TRBD1 (5 bases). The V gene lost 1 base and the J gene lost 1 base, with 13 bases spanning the gap. The CDR3 covers 16 residues. From germline, CDR1 is LNHNV and CDR2 YYDKDF (reference sequence). The complete variable domain, with remaining parts taken from reference TRBV15 and TRBJ1-1, reads DAMVIQNPRYQVTQFGKPVTLSCSQTLNHNVMYWYQQKSSQAPKLLFHYYDKDFNNEADTPDNFQSRRPNTSFCFLDIRSPGLGDTAMYLCATSRGIGGENTEAFFGQGTRLTVV.

V and J are TRBV9 and TRBJ2-5, with 13 positions matching TRBD2. Unmatched junction bases numbered 4, after V lost 3 bases and J lost 2 bases. The length of the CDR3 is 16 residues. Germline V gene lookup returns CDR1 SGDLS and CDR2 YYNGEE. CDR3 nucleotides: TGTGCCAGCAGCGGCGGGACTAGCGGGAATCAAGAGACCCAGTACTTC. Translated: CASSGGTSGNQETQYF.

In its sample, this clonotype was seen many times. This rearrangement joins TRBV5-6 to TRBJ1-5, with 7 bases identical to TRBD1. Trimming at V came to 5 bases and at J to 0 bases, leaving 8 bases not matched to a gene. Germline loops: CDR1 SGHDT, CDR2 YYEEEE. The CDR3 spans 16 residues. DNA of the CDR3: TGTGCCAGCAGAGATGACAGGGACCTTAGCAATCAGCCCCAGCATTTT. Its translation: CASRDDRDLSNQPQHF.

Concerning this clonotype itself: The junction and the germline gene differ at one end; a read error may be behind it. CDR3 sequence reads: CASSLRTGTETQYF. The CDR3 nucleotides read TGTGCCAGCAGCTTAAGAACAGGGACAGAGACCCAATACTTC. This chain connects TRBV7-9 to TRBJ2-5; 7 bases align to TRBD1. The CDR3 is made up of 14 amino acids. Germline assignment: CDR1 SEHNR and CDR2 FQNEAQ (reference sequence).

The rearrangement uses TRBV9 and TRBJ1-4; no clear D. The CDR3 has 16 amino acids. With 0 bases removed from V and 0 bases from J, the gap between germline ends came to 9 bases. In germline, CDR1 is SGDLS, CDR2 YYNGEE. The DNA of the CDR3 is TGTGCCAGCAGCGTAGAGGCCGACTCAACTAATGAAAAACTGTTTTTT. Translation: CASSVEADSTNEKLFF.

The gene calls are TRBV27 and TRBJ2-7; maybe TRBD1 (6 bases). This CDR3 is built from 13 residues. The V end was cut by 5 bases, the J end by 6 bases, with 14 bases between. CDR1 and CDR2 (germline): MNHEY, SMNVEV (reference sequence). CDR3 residues: CASSTGPSLEQYF. CDR3 nucleotides: TGTGCCAGCAGTACAGGGCCGAGTCTCGAGCAGTACTTC.

V gene TRBV19 combines with J gene TRBJ2-5, with a weak D call TRBD2 (7 bases). Trimming pared 10 bases from V and 5 bases from J, leaving 20 bases between. Per the germline V gene, CDR1 is LNHDA and CDR2 is SQIVND (reference sequence). The CDR3 has 14 residues. CDR3: CAINGGGSFETQYF. The DNA of the CDR3 is TGTGCCATCAATGGGGGCGGGAGTTTTGAGACCCAGTACTTC.

The table lists this clonotype with many counts. The V call is TRBV27, the J call TRBJ2-7, with 10 bases fitting TRBD2. Germline values: CDR1 MNHEY, CDR2 SMNVEV (reference sequence). CDR3 length: 14 residues. Trimming cost V 6 bases and J 5 bases; bases outside gene matches: 7. This CDR3 is CASSPLSGRNEQYF. The CDR3 DNA follows: TGTGCCAGCAGCCCCCTTAGCGGGAGGAACGAGCAGTACTTC.